What follows are 32 T cell receptor beta chains derived from one specimen sequenced in a study of cytomegalovirus exposure and HLA in healthy donors. Data came from immunoSEQ multiplex PCR; TCRdb stores just in-frame clones and leaves some out. This table has approximately 200,000 clones, roughly 81% appearing once. Sequencing input: PBMCs. Receptors were obtained from a woman in her 30s in good health and CMV-seronegative.

The V and J genes are TRBV28 and TRBJ1-1; 12 nucleotides agree with TRBD1. Per germline, CDR1 MDHEN and CDR2 SYDVKM. Trimming took 5 bases from V and 8 from J; bases not matched to a gene: 9. CDR3 length: 15 residues. CDR3: CASSTVAGTGGEAFF. The CDR3 DNA reads as TGTGCCAGCAGTACCGTAGCCGGGACAGGGGGCGAAGCTTTCTTT.

In this sample, this clone turned up a few times. The chain is built from TRBV5-5 and TRBJ1-5; possible D gene TRBD1, 5 bases. The CDR3 covers 14 residues. The germline CDR1 and CDR2 sequences are SGHKS and YYEKEE (reference sequence). Deletions cut 4 bases from V and 3 bases from J, with 11 bases between. CDR3 region: CASSLGTANQPQHF. The DNA of the CDR3 is TGTGCCAGCAGCCTGGGGACTGCCAATCAGCCCCAGCATTTT.

The chain recombines TRBV6-6 with TRBJ2-7; TRBD1 is a possible D gene (6 bases). The V and J ends lost 7 bases and 0 bases respectively, with 16 bases between them. The germline gives CDR1 MNHNY, CDR2 SVGAGI (reference sequence). This CDR3 comprises 15 residues. The CDR3 loop is CASIQTGGSSYEQYF. The CDR3 DNA sequence: TGTGCCAGCATCCAGACAGGCGGAAGCTCCTACGAGCAGTACTTC.

The gene calls are TRBV4-1 and TRBJ1-2; D not certain. CDR3 length: 14 residues. V was pared by 4 bases and J by 8 bases, with 17 bases between. Germline loops: CDR1 MGHRA, CDR2 YSYEKL. CDR3 DNA sequence: TGCGCCAGCAGCCTTGGCCGGGGTATTGAGGGCTACACCTTC. Translating gives CASSLGRGIEGYTF.

This clone showed up many times. The chain carries TRBV7-9 and TRBJ1-1; D gene uncertain. The germline CDR1 and CDR2 sequences are SEHNR and FQNEAQ (reference sequence). With 5 bases removed from V and 4 bases from J, the gap between germline ends came to 8 bases. The CDR3 is 12 amino acids. In DNA, the CDR3 is TGTGCCAGCAGCCTACCCTTCACTGAAGCTTTCTTT. Translation: CASSLPFTEAFF.

In nucleotides, the CDR3 is TGTGCCAGCAATTCGGCGGGGGTAGCCAAAAACATTCAGTACTTC. This translates into CASNSAGVAKNIQYF. The rearrangement joins TRBV5-8 to TRBJ2-4; TRBD2 aligns across 7 bases. Germline V gene sequence: CDR1 SGHTS, CDR2 YDEGEE. J gave up 0 bases and V 6 bases, and 6 bases lay outside the gene matches. The CDR3 extends over 15 amino acids.

The chain combines TRBV2 with TRBJ2-7, with 11 bases matching TRBD1. The CDR3 runs 15 residues. Germline lookup yields CDR1 SNHLY and CDR2 FYNNEI. After removal of 8 bases from V and 5 bases from J, the junction contained 11 bases not matched to a gene. CDR3 coding DNA: TGTGCCAGCGTCGCCTACGGACAGGGGGCAAACGAGCAGTACTTC. It specifies CASVAYGQGANEQYF.

The chain uses TRBV19 and TRBJ2-7, with 8 bases identical to TRBD2. Trimming at V came to 9 bases and at J to 4 bases, leaving 5 bases not matched to a gene. Germline V gene data show CDR1 as LNHDA and CDR2 as SQIVND (reference sequence). The CDR3 has 12 residues. In DNA form, the CDR3 reads TGTGCCAGCGCGGGGGGACCTTACGAGCAGTACTTC. Amino acid sequence: CASAGGPYEQYF.

The genes are TRBV30 and TRBJ1-2; unclear D gene. Trimming shortened V by 2 bases and J by 4 bases, and 8 bases separated the two germline ends. The CDR3 is made up of 12 amino acids. CDR1 is GTSNPN, CDR2 SVGIG, per germline (reference sequence). The CDR3 loop reads CAWSRRFYGYTF. DNA of the CDR3: TGTGCCTGGAGTCGGAGGTTCTATGGCTACACCTTC.

The chain uses TRBV30 and TRBJ2-5; 10 nucleotides line up with TRBD1. This CDR3 has 18 amino acids. CDR1 is GTSNPN, CDR2 SVGIG, per germline (reference sequence). Trimming took 3 bases from V and 5 from J; bases not matched to a gene: 18. The CDR3 loop reads CAWSLYTRLGQGLETQYF. The CDR3 DNA reads TGTGCCTGGAGCCTTTACACCCGACTGGGACAGGGGTTGGAGACCCAGTACTTC.

CDR3 region: CASSPGDYSNQPQHF. CDR3 nucleotide sequence: TGTGCCAGCAGCCCAGGTGATTATAGCAATCAGCCCCAGCATTTT. V and J are TRBV7-2 and TRBJ1-5, with D unresolved. Germline V gene sequence: CDR1 SGHTA, CDR2 FQGNSA. Trimming took 5 bases from V and 0 from J, leaving 11 bases between them. This CDR3 has 15 residues. Full variable domain (outside the CDR3, taken from reference TRBV7-2 and TRBJ1-5): GAGVSQSPSNKVTEKGKDVELRCDPISGHTALYWYRQSLGQGLEFLIYFQGNSAPDKSGLPSDRFSAERTGGSVSTLTIQRTQQEDSAVYLCASSPGDYSNQPQHFGDGTRLSIL.

This clone was detected a few times. The chain employs TRBV2 and TRBJ2-5; 9 nucleotides align to TRBD1. Germline values: CDR1 SNHLY, CDR2 FYNNEI. CDR3 length: 15 amino acids. J lost 2 bases, V lost 5 bases, and 6 bases had no gene match. CDR3 residues: CASSPSGTGQETQYF. The CDR3 nucleotides are TGTGCCAGCAGTCCCTCCGGGACAGGGCAAGAGACCCAGTACTTC.

This clone has a single count. The gene calls are TRBV11-2 and TRBJ2-5; 8 bases agree with TRBD2. The V segment lost 8 bases and the J segment 1 base; nucleotides outside the gene matches: 3. The CDR3 is 13 amino acids. Per germline, CDR1 SGHAT and CDR2 FQNNGV. CDR3 loop: CASSAGGQETQYF. The CDR3, as DNA: TGTGCCAGCTCGGCGGGGGGCCAAGAGACCCAGTACTTC. Using reference TRBV11-2 and TRBJ2-5 for the parts outside the CDR3, the full variable domain is EAGVAQSPRYKIIEKRQSVAFWCNPISGHATLYWYQQILGQGPKLLIQFQNNGVVDDSQLPKDRFSAERLKGVDSTLKIQPAKLEDSAVYLCASSAGGQETQYFGPGTRLLVL.

This chain uses TRBV29-1 with TRBJ2-3, with D tentatively TRBD2 (5 bases). From germline, CDR1 is SQVTM and CDR2 ANQGSEA. The CDR3 is 12 residues long. Trimming removed 7 bases at V and 2 bases at J, with 10 bases between. CDR3 sequence: CSARRHTDTQYF. The CDR3 bases are TGCAGCGCGCGGAGGCACACAGATACGCAGTATTTT.

About this clone: Other DNA sequences in this specimen translate into the identical CDR3. This sequence joins TRBV2 and TRBJ1-3; D not certain. The length of the CDR3 is 14 residues. Trimming removed 5 bases from V and 0 bases from J, with 8 bases in between. The V gene's germline CDR1 is SNHLY and CDR2 FYNNEI. The CDR3 loop is CASSPESSGNTIYF. For the CDR3, the DNA is TGTGCCAGCAGTCCCGAGAGCTCTGGAAACACCATATATTTT.

V gene TRBV7-2 combines with J gene TRBJ1-1; D gene unclear. The CDR3 spans 15 residues. Trimming removed 4 bases from V and 1 base from J, with 13 bases in between. CDR1 is SGHTA and CDR2 is FQGNSA in the germline V gene. Here the CDR3 DNA reads TGTGCCAGCAGCTCCTATAGTGGTCCGAACACTGAAGCTTTCTTT. Translated, it gives CASSSYSGPNTEAFF.

The chain is built from TRBV11-3 and TRBJ2-1; D uncertain. Germline V gene lookup returns CDR1 SGHNT and CDR2 YENEEA. The CDR3 consists of 15 residues. V lost 0 bases and J 5 bases, leaving 11 bases between the germline ends. Here the CDR3 reads CASSLDLGSNNEQFF. CDR3 DNA: TGTGCCAGCAGCTTAGATCTAGGCTCGAACAATGAGCAGTTCTTC.

V is TRBV6-5 and J is TRBJ2-5, with D perhaps matching TRBD1 (6 bases). The CDR3 is 12 amino acids. Germline loops: CDR1 MNHEY, CDR2 SVGAGI. Deletions cut 5 bases from V and 3 bases from J, with 7 bases between. The CDR3 sequence is CASSPGEETQYF. CDR3 sequence (DNA): TGTGCCAGCAGTCCAGGGGAAGAGACCCAGTACTTC.

V and J are TRBV2 and TRBJ2-5, with D possibly TRBD1 on 6 matching bases. V was trimmed by 11 bases and J by 3 bases, leaving 10 bases between them. The V gene's germline CDR1 is SNHLY and CDR2 FYNNEI. The CDR3 covers 11 residues. CDR3 nucleotides: TGTGCCGGGGGCGAAAAAGAGACCCAGTACTTC. Protein: CAGGEKETQYF.

V is TRBV6-1 and J is TRBJ1-1; 8 bases line up with TRBD1. J lost 2 bases, V lost 5 bases, and 4 bases had no gene match. The CDR3 length is 14 residues. CDR1 is MNHNS, CDR2 SASEGT, per germline. DNA of the CDR3: TGTGCCAGCAGTCCGACAGGGGTTAACACTGAAGCTTTCTTT. This translates into CASSPTGVNTEAFF.

V gene TRBV28 combines with J gene TRBJ1-1, with 10 nucleotides matching TRBD1. Trimming took 6 bases from V and 4 from J; bases not matched to a gene: 8. The CDR3 length is 15 residues. From germline, CDR1 is MDHEN and CDR2 SYDVKM. CDR3 sequence (DNA): TGTGCCAGCAGGGGACAGGGGATTAGCGGCACTGAAGCTTTCTTT. Its protein product is CASRGQGISGTEAFF.

The V gene is TRBV5-1, the J gene TRBJ2-3; D may be TRBD1 (5 bases). This CDR3 has 17 amino acids. CDR1 is SGHRS, CDR2 YFSETQ, per germline. V lost 0 bases and J lost 2, with 16 bases in between. The CDR3 region is CASSLGWTTISTDTQYF. The CDR3 DNA reads TGCGCCAGCAGCTTGGGGTGGACAACTATCTCCACAGATACGCAGTATTTT.

The table lists this clone with a count of one. This chain joins TRBV28 and TRBJ2-7; tentatively, D is TRBD1 (5 bases). This CDR3 comprises 14 residues. Trimming took off 6 bases at V and 3 bases at J, with 15 bases between the two ends. Germline lookup yields CDR1 MDHEN and CDR2 SYDVKM. CDR3 coding DNA: TGTGCCAGCAGCCTCCAGGGCAGGATCTACGAGCAGTACTTC. Its protein is CASSLQGRIYEQYF.

The rearrangement links TRBV4-1 to TRBJ2-1, with 7 bases identical to TRBD2. Looked up from germline, CDR1 is MGHRA and CDR2 is YSYEKL. The V segment lost 4 bases and the J segment 7 bases; nucleotides outside the gene matches: 10. The CDR3 loop spans 15 amino acids. The CDR3 bases are TGCGCCAGCAGCCCCAGTGGCGGGAGAGGTAATGAGCAGTTCTTC. Translated: CASSPSGGRGNEQFF.

The V gene is TRBV4-1, the J gene TRBJ2-1, with 10 positions matching TRBD2. The CDR3 runs 16 residues. Trimming removed 1 base from V and 7 bases from J; junction bases left unmatched: 7. Germline values: CDR1 MGHRA, CDR2 YSYEKL. CDR3 region: CASSQVSGRAKNEQFF. The CDR3 DNA sequence: TGCGCCAGCAGCCAAGTGAGCGGGAGGGCCAAGAATGAGCAGTTCTTC.

This chain uses TRBV7-9 with TRBJ2-1; 8 bases are shared with TRBD1. V was pared by 2 bases and J by 8 bases, with 11 bases of the junction left unmatched. This CDR3 has 16 amino acids. Germline-derived CDR1 and CDR2 are SEHNR and FQNEAQ (reference sequence). The CDR3 sequence is CASSLTTGGFGDEQFF. CDR3 coding DNA: TGTGCCAGCAGCTTAACCACAGGGGGTTTTGGCGATGAGCAGTTCTTC.

This chain joins TRBV2 and TRBJ2-5, with 10 nucleotides matching TRBD1. The CDR3 consists of 15 residues. With V trimmed by 6 bases and J by 2 bases, 6 bases remained unmatched. Looked up from germline, CDR1 is SNHLY and CDR2 is FYNNEI. The CDR3 sequence is CASSRQGASQETQYF. DNA for the CDR3: TGTGCCAGCAGCCGACAGGGGGCTTCTCAAGAGACCCAGTACTTC.

V gene TRBV10-3 combines with J gene TRBJ1-6; 8 bases fit TRBD1. CDR3 length: 14 residues. Germline values: CDR1 ENHRY, CDR2 SYGVKD. The V gene end was trimmed by 4 bases and the J gene end by 7 bases; junction bases not matched to a gene: 3. CDR3 residues: CAISAGGENSPLHF. The CDR3 coding sequence is TGTGCCATCAGTGCAGGGGGCGAAAATTCACCCCTCCACTTT.

The chain recombines TRBV13 with TRBJ2-7, with D possibly being TRBD1 (6 bases). Trimming took 0 bases from V and 4 from J, leaving 10 bases between them. CDR1 is PRHDT and CDR2 is FYEKMQ in the germline V gene (reference sequence). The CDR3 sequence is 14 residues long. This chain's CDR3 is CASSLGTGEYEQYF. The CDR3 bases are TGTGCCAGCAGCTTAGGGACAGGAGAATACGAGCAGTACTTC. The full variable domain, in which reference TRBV13 and TRBJ2-7 provide the parts outside the CDR3, is AAGVIQSPRHLIKEKRETATLKCYPIPRHDTVYWYQQGPGQDPQFLISFYEKMQSDKGSIPDRFSAQQFSDYHSELNMSSLELGDSALYFCASSLGTGEYEQYFGPGTRLTVT.

The chain employs TRBV5-1 and TRBJ2-7; 8 bases fit TRBD1. The trim removed 3 bases at V and 0 bases at J, leaving 5 bases unmatched. The CDR3 consists of 15 residues. Germline V CDR1 and CDR2: SGHRS, YFSETQ. The CDR3 sequence is CASSSEQGVSYEQYF. In DNA, the CDR3 is TGCGCCAGCAGCTCGGAACAGGGGGTCTCCTACGAGCAGTACTTC.

There are a few counts of this clone. This rearrangement joins TRBV7-9 to TRBJ2-7; no clear D. Trimming left V 0 bases short and J 1 base short, with 4 bases between. This CDR3 region has 13 residues. Germline CDR1 and CDR2: SEHNR and FQNEAQ (reference sequence). CDR3 residues: CASSLALSYEQYF. The CDR3 region has the DNA TGTGCCAGCAGCTTAGCCCTTTCCTACGAGCAGTACTTC.

The gene calls are TRBV9 and TRBJ2-1; a possible D gene is TRBD2 (6 bases). Germline CDR1 is SGDLS and CDR2 is YYNGEE. The CDR3 is made up of 15 amino acids. The V and J ends lost 4 bases and 3 bases respectively, with 14 bases between them. The chain's CDR3 is CASSSDGGYYNEQFF. CDR3 nucleotide sequence: TGTGCCAGCAGCTCAGACGGGGGATACTACAATGAGCAGTTCTTC.